These 18 T cell receptor beta chains were sequenced from one sample in a study of shared clonotypes between healthy human individuals. Produced via immunoSEQ multiplex PCR; TCRdb's table is partial and in-frame only. Seen here are roughly 300,000 clones, about 70% observed once, and the top ten hold about 10%. The source material was memory CD4+ T cells sorted from blood. Subset meaning: CD45RA-negative fraction. The receptors come from a man younger than 45 in good health.

Many counts were recorded for this clone. The gene calls are TRBV5-1 and TRBJ2-5; weak D call: TRBD2 (5 bases). This CDR3 is built from 16 residues. V was clipped by 1 base and J by 1 base, with 14 bases between them. CDR1 is SGHRS, CDR2 YFSETQ, per germline. The CDR3 sequence: CASSLNVGLIQETQYF. The CDR3 DNA sequence: TGCGCCAGCAGCTTGAACGTTGGACTCATCCAAGAGACCCAGTACTTC.

The chain recombines TRBV5-4 with TRBJ2-1, with D tentatively TRBD2 (6 bases). The V end lost 10 bases, the J end lost 5 bases, and 19 bases lay between the germline ends. The germline CDR1 and CDR2 sequences are SGHNT and YYREEE (reference sequence). This CDR3 contains 14 residues. The CDR3 is CAASPQLADNEQFF. In DNA, the CDR3 is TGTGCCGCCAGCCCCCAGTTAGCGGACAATGAGCAGTTCTTC.

The chain has TRBV14 and TRBJ2-1; the D gene is possibly TRBD1 (7 bases). The germline gives CDR1 SGHDN, CDR2 FVKESK. V lost 4 bases and J lost 10, with 20 bases in between. CDR3 length: 15 amino acids. The CDR3 protein is CASSRLRGAPGEQFF. DNA for the CDR3: TGTGCCAGCAGCCGGCTCAGGGGGGCCCCCGGGGAGCAGTTCTTC.

This rearrangement joins TRBV29-1 to TRBJ2-1; D unclear. The germline gives CDR1 SQVTM, CDR2 ANQGSEA. The CDR3 extends over 15 amino acids. V was trimmed by 4 bases and J by 0 bases, leaving 13 bases between them. The CDR3 loop reads CSVGRFGSSYNEQFF. The CDR3 bases are TGCAGCGTTGGTCGGTTTGGTAGCTCCTACAATGAGCAGTTCTTC.

The genes are TRBV7-9 and TRBJ2-5; TRBD1 matches 8 bases. The germline gives CDR1 SEHNR, CDR2 FQNEAQ (reference sequence). CDR3 size: 14 residues. Trimming at V came to 6 bases and at J to 6 bases, leaving 9 bases not matched to a gene. The CDR3 DNA is TGTGCCAGCAGTATGACAGGGGCGTCAAAGACCCAGTACTTC. This codes for CASSMTGASKTQYF.

This chain joins TRBV5-6 and TRBJ2-1; unclear D gene. The ends were cut back, 0 bases at V and 6 bases at J, with 7 bases in the middle. CDR1 SGHDT and CDR2 YYEEEE come from the germline V gene. CDR3 length: 13 amino acids. The CDR3 nucleotides are TGTGCCAGCAGCTTGGGACCGAGCAATGAGCAGTTCTTC. Amino acid sequence: CASSLGPSNEQFF.

This sequence joins TRBV28 and TRBJ2-7; 8 bases are a match to TRBD2. Germline-derived CDR1 and CDR2 are MDHEN and SYDVKM. After removal of 7 bases from V and 6 bases from J, the junction contained 17 bases not matched to a gene. This CDR3 is built from 16 residues. The CDR3 region is CASNPSSGGRRGEQYF. The CDR3 nucleotides are TGTGCCAGCAACCCTAGCTCGGGCGGGAGGAGGGGCGAGCAGTACTTC.

This chain connects TRBV9 to TRBJ1-3; D not resolved. Germline V gene data show CDR1 as SGDLS and CDR2 as YYNGEE. The CDR3 covers 16 residues. V was trimmed by 1 base and J by 4 bases, leaving 15 bases between them. The CDR3 bases are TGTGCCAGCAGCGTATCTGTAGGATTCGACGGAAACACCATATATTTT. Residues: CASSVSVGFDGNTIYF.

The genes are TRBV7-9 and TRBJ2-5; no clear D. The germline V gene encodes CDR1 SEHNR and CDR2 FQNEAQ (reference sequence). The CDR3 runs 12 residues. Trimming pared 5 bases from V and 4 bases from J, leaving 8 bases between. The CDR3 sequence: CASSPTRETQYF. In DNA form, the CDR3 reads TGTGCCAGCAGCCCTACCCGAGAGACCCAGTACTTC. Full variable domain (missing parts from reference TRBV7-9 and TRBJ2-5): DTGVSQNPRHKITKRGQNVTFRCDPISEHNRLYWYRQTLGQGPEFLTYFQNEAQLEKSRLLSDRFSAERPKGSFSTLEIQRTEQGDSAMYLCASSPTRETQYFGPGTRLLVL.

The sample holds a few counts of this clone. This chain connects TRBV7-2 to TRBJ2-1, with a tentative D call TRBD2 (5 bases). CDR3 length equals 14 residues. Trimming stripped 5 bases from V and 6 bases from J, with 14 bases between. CDR1 SGHTA and CDR2 FQGNSA come from the germline V gene. The CDR3 DNA reads as TGTGCCAGCAGCCGAATCTTGGCGGGCAATGAGCAGTTCTTC. It translates to CASSRILAGNEQFF.

The V call is TRBV10-1, the J call TRBJ2-5, with D possibly matching TRBD1 (6 bases). This CDR3 is built from 14 residues. Trimming took 0 bases from V and 1 from J, leaving 6 bases between them. From germline, CDR1 is WNHNN and CDR2 SYGVQD (reference sequence). In nucleotides, the CDR3 is TGCGCCAGCAGTGAGTCGGACAGCCAAGAGACCCAGTACTTC. Translated, it gives CASSESDSQETQYF.

V and J are TRBV5-1 and TRBJ2-1, with D tentatively TRBD2 (6 bases). Germline-derived CDR1 and CDR2 are SGHRS and YFSETQ. The ends were cut back, 4 bases at V and 5 bases at J, with 19 bases in the middle. The CDR3 consists of 16 residues. The DNA of the CDR3 is TGCGCCAGCAGCCCGGGGGACTGGTACGATGACAATGAGCAGTTCTTC. Translation: CASSPGDWYDDNEQFF.

The V gene is TRBV7-8, the J gene TRBJ2-7; maybe TRBD1 (6 bases). Germline assignment: CDR1 SGHVS and CDR2 FQNEAQ. This CDR3 comprises 15 residues. V was cut by 5 bases and J by 6 bases, with 20 bases left in between. The CDR3 region is CASSPPSVGAREQYF. CDR3 nucleotides: TGTGCCAGCAGCCCCCCGAGTGTGGGGGCTCGCGAGCAGTACTTC. The whole variable domain, remainder taken from reference TRBV7-8 and TRBJ2-7, is GAGVSQSPRYKVAKRGQDVALRCDPISGHVSLFWYQQALGQGPEFLTYFQNEAQLDKSGLPSDRFFAERPEGSVSTLKIQRTQQEDSAVYLCASSPPSVGAREQYFGPGTRLTVT.

This chain joins TRBV5-1 and TRBJ2-4, with 9 bases fitting TRBD1. This CDR3 region has 18 residues. V was pared by 0 bases and J by 1 base, with 8 bases of the junction left unmatched. In germline, CDR1 is SGHRS, CDR2 YFSETQ. The CDR3 here is CASSLDGTGTGAKNIQYF. DNA of the CDR3: TGCGCCAGCAGCTTGGACGGGACCGGGACAGGGGCCAAAAACATTCAGTACTTC.

The chain links TRBV19 to TRBJ2-2; maybe TRBD2 (6 bases). Germline CDR1 LNHDA, CDR2 SQIVND (reference sequence). The CDR3 runs to 15 residues. With 6 bases removed from V and 3 bases from J, the gap between germline ends came to 14 bases. CDR3 sequence reads: CASRVGTGDTGELFF. The CDR3 DNA reads as TGTGCCAGTAGAGTCGGTACGGGGGACACCGGGGAGCTGTTTTTT.

CDR3 nucleotide sequence: TGTGCCAGCAGTCCCCGCTTGGGGGCCAATGAAAAACTGTTTTTT. Its protein product is CASSPRLGANEKLFF. The chain is built from TRBV25-1 and TRBJ1-4, with D maybe TRBD1 (6 bases). The CDR3 is 15 residues long. CDR1 and CDR2 from the germline V gene are MGHDK and SYGVNS. V gave up 5 bases and J gave up 5 bases, with 15 bases separating them.

This rearrangement joins TRBV5-1 to TRBJ2-5; D ambiguous. Germline CDR1 reads SGHRS; CDR2 reads YFSETQ. The CDR3 has 14 residues. Trimming removed 0 bases at V and 5 bases at J, with 11 bases between. This chain's CDR3 is CASSLDWFQETQYF. The CDR3 DNA reads TGCGCCAGCAGCTTGGACTGGTTTCAGGAGACCCAGTACTTC. The full variable domain, with the rest looked up from reference TRBV5-1 and TRBJ2-5, is KAGVTQTPRYLIKTRGQQVTLSCSPISGHRSVSWYQQTPGQGLQFLFEYFSETQRNKGNFPGRFSGRQFSNSRSEMNVSTLELGDSALYLCASSLDWFQETQYFGPGTRLLVL.

The chain carries TRBV6-5 and TRBJ1-2, with D perhaps TRBD1 (5 bases). Germline V CDR1 and CDR2: MNHEY, SVGAGI. CDR3 length: 15 residues. The ends were cut back, 2 bases at V and 2 bases at J, with 12 bases in the middle. CDR3 coding DNA: TGTGCCAGCAGTTACGGCGGGGGACGAAACTATGGCTACACCTTC. Residues: CASSYGGGRNYGYTF.